Below, 30 T cell receptor beta chains from the same sample are listed, as sequenced in a study of T cell responses to AZD1222 COVID-19 vaccine. The repertoire was sequenced with immunoSEQ multiplex PCR; TCRdb's copy has only in-frame clones and lacks some. The sample shows tens of thousands of clones, about 92% of them seen only once. The sample in question was peripheral blood, obtained on day 0 of AZD1222 vaccination. The source of these receptors is an adult in good health.

This clone was seen a handful of times. The V and J genes are TRBV30 and TRBJ2-2, with D unresolved. The germline V gene encodes CDR1 GTSNPN and CDR2 SVGIG (reference sequence). The CDR3 has 14 amino acids. V was pared by 3 bases and J by 2 bases, with 10 bases between. CDR3 residues: CAWSQGVNTGELFF. The CDR3 nucleotides read TGTGCCTGGAGCCAAGGAGTCAACACCGGGGAGCTGTTTTTT.

The rearrangement links TRBV30 to TRBJ1-3, with TRBD1 as a possible D gene (6 bases). The CDR3 extends over 14 amino acids. Looked up from germline, CDR1 is GTSNPN and CDR2 is SVGIG (reference sequence). Trimming pared 1 base from V and 4 bases from J, leaving 11 bases between. The CDR3 DNA reads as TGTGCCTGGAGTGAGGGGGACTCCGGAAACACCATATATTTT. Translated, it gives CAWSEGDSGNTIYF.

This rearrangement joins TRBV7-2 to TRBJ2-1, with 11 bases identical to TRBD2. Germline values: CDR1 SGHTA, CDR2 FQGNSA. V lost 1 base to trimming and J lost 12 bases; unmatched junction nucleotides: 8. CDR3 size: 15 residues. The CDR3 here is CASSLGLAGGWRQFF. CDR3 bases: TGTGCCAGCAGCTTAGGGCTAGCGGGAGGCTGGCGGCAGTTCTTC.

This rearrangement joins TRBV30 to TRBJ1-1, with unresolved D. Germline lookup yields CDR1 GTSNPN and CDR2 SVGIG (reference sequence). V dropped 5 bases and J dropped 3 bases, with 10 bases sitting between them. This CDR3 is built from 12 residues. The CDR3 protein is CAWAPGYTEAFF. The CDR3 DNA reads TGTGCCTGGGCTCCAGGCTACACTGAAGCTTTCTTT.

This sequence joins TRBV10-2 and TRBJ1-5; maybe TRBD1 (5 bases). Trimming removed 1 base at V and 3 bases at J, with 7 bases between. This CDR3 has 14 amino acids. Germline CDR1 WSHSY, CDR2 SAAADI. The chain's CDR3 is CASSELDTNQPQHF. CDR3 sequence (DNA): TGCGCCAGCAGTGAGTTGGACACCAATCAGCCCCAGCATTTT.

This chain uses TRBV3-1 (or the pseudogene TRBV3-2) with TRBJ1-2; D perhaps matches TRBD1 (5 bases). V was shortened by 0 bases and J by 6 bases, with 14 bases between the two germline ends. Germline assignment: CDR1 LGHDT and CDR2 YNNKEL (reference sequence). This CDR3 spans 15 amino acids. CDR3: CASSQDFGGRNGYTF. For the CDR3, the DNA is TGTGCCAGCAGCCAAGATTTTGGGGGGAGGAATGGCTACACCTTC.

CDR3 amino acids: CASSSPDRGSGNTIYF. CDR3 nucleotides: TGTGCCAGCAGTTCCCCCGACCGGGGCTCTGGAAACACCATATATTTT. The chain combines TRBV7-6 with TRBJ1-3; D remains ambiguous. Germline V CDR1 and CDR2: SGHVS, FNYEAQ. The V gene lost 6 bases and the J gene lost 0 bases, with 15 bases spanning the gap. The CDR3 covers 16 residues.

The chain employs TRBV6-6 and TRBJ1-2, with a possible D match to TRBD1 (6 bases). V dropped 2 bases and J dropped 3 bases, with 13 bases sitting between them. There are 15 residues in the CDR3. Per the germline V gene, CDR1 is MNHNY and CDR2 is SVGAGI (reference sequence). The CDR3, as DNA: TGTGCCAGCAGTTACGGGAGGGGGATGGACTATGGCTACACCTTC. This translates into CASSYGRGMDYGYTF.

This chain uses TRBV4-3 with TRBJ1-1; no clear D gene. The germline gives CDR1 LGHNA, CDR2 YSLEER. This CDR3 comprises 13 residues. V lost 0 bases and J 7 bases, leaving 9 bases between the germline ends. The CDR3, as DNA: TGCGCCAGCAGCCAAGAACAGTCTATTGAAGCTTTCTTT. This encodes CASSQEQSIEAFF.

The chain carries TRBV24-1 and TRBJ1-1; D is ambiguous. CDR1 and CDR2 from the germline V gene are KGHDR and SFDVKD. The germline V and J ends were trimmed by 11 bases and 4 bases, with 10 bases remaining between them. The CDR3 spans 11 residues. This chain's CDR3 is CAISEGTEAFF. The CDR3 nucleotides read TGTGCCATCTCGGAGGGCACTGAAGCTTTCTTT.

V gene TRBV30 combines with J gene TRBJ2-5, with 10 bases fitting TRBD1. The germline CDR1 and CDR2 sequences are GTSNPN and SVGIG (reference sequence). With V trimmed by 0 bases and J by 5 bases, 9 bases remained unmatched. The CDR3 is 16 residues long. CDR3 sequence: CAWSVRTGGKWETQYF. The DNA for the CDR3 is TGTGCCTGGAGTGTACGGACAGGGGGTAAATGGGAGACCCAGTACTTC.

The chain uses TRBV7-2 and TRBJ2-5, with D tentatively TRBD1 or TRBD2 (5 bases each). Germline assignment: CDR1 SGHTA and CDR2 FQGNSA. This CDR3 contains 14 residues. Trimming pared 5 bases from V and 1 base from J, leaving 11 bases between. The CDR3 nucleotides are TGTGCCAGCAGCGTGGGGACGGTCCAAGAGACCCAGTACTTC. Encoded protein: CASSVGTVQETQYF.

The V gene is TRBV13, the J gene TRBJ1-2; 7 positions agree with TRBD1. Germline lookup yields CDR1 PRHDT and CDR2 FYEKMQ (reference sequence). The V segment lost 5 bases and the J segment 7 bases; nucleotides outside the gene matches: 10. The CDR3 totals 14 residues. The CDR3 sequence is CASSPIDRVAGYTF. DNA of the CDR3: TGTGCCAGCAGCCCGATCGACAGGGTGGCTGGCTACACCTTC.

This chain connects TRBV3-1 (or the pseudogene TRBV3-2) to TRBJ2-7; 11 nucleotides line up with TRBD2. Germline CDR1 and CDR2: LGHDT and YNNKEL (reference sequence). V shed 1 base and J 3 bases; nucleotides not matched to a gene: 5. The CDR3 spans 16 residues. The CDR3, as DNA: TGTGCCAGCAGCCAAGGACCTAGCGGGGGGCTCTACGAGCAGTACTTC. Translated: CASSQGPSGGLYEQYF.

This clone has a single count. CDR3 loop: CASSVGQGDQPQHF. The CDR3 DNA is TGTGCCAGCAGCGTCGGACAGGGTGATCAGCCCCAGCATTTT. The rearrangement joins TRBV9 to TRBJ1-5, with 8 bases that match TRBD1. V was pared by 2 bases and J by 5 bases, with 3 bases of the junction left unmatched. The germline gives CDR1 SGDLS, CDR2 YYNGEE. The CDR3 has 14 amino acids.

This sequence joins TRBV27 and TRBJ2-2, with 7 bases matching TRBD2. V was pared by 6 bases and J by 5 bases, with 9 bases of the junction left unmatched. Per germline, CDR1 MNHEY and CDR2 SMNVEV (reference sequence). The CDR3 has 15 amino acids. The CDR3 sequence: CASSPSGSVTGELFF. CDR3 nucleotide sequence: TGTGCCAGCAGCCCTAGCGGAAGCGTAACCGGGGAGCTGTTTTTT.

This chain connects TRBV6-5 to TRBJ2-2, with 11 bases aligning to TRBD1. J gave up 7 bases and V 5 bases, and 6 bases lay outside the gene matches. The germline V gene encodes CDR1 MNHEY and CDR2 SVGAGI. The CDR3 has 15 amino acids. The CDR3 reads CASSLGTGGNGELFF. For the CDR3, the DNA is TGTGCCAGCAGTCTAGGGACAGGGGGGAACGGGGAGCTGTTTTTT.

The chain carries TRBV29-1 and TRBJ2-3, with 8 bases that match TRBD2. This CDR3 has 17 residues. J was trimmed by 5 bases and V by 0 bases; bases with no gene match: 13. CDR1 is SQVTM, CDR2 ANQGSEA, per germline. CDR3 loop: CSVEDPSGSSFIDTQYF. The CDR3 DNA is TGCAGCGTTGAAGATCCCAGCGGGAGTTCGTTCATAGATACGCAGTATTTT.

The chain's CDR3 is CASSLELRTNTEAFF. The CDR3 coding sequence is TGCGCCAGCAGCTTGGAATTAAGGACGAACACTGAAGCTTTCTTT. The genes are TRBV5-1 and TRBJ1-1; D not certain. Between the trimmed V and J ends, which lost 0 bases and 1 base, there was a span of 10 bases. CDR1 SGHRS and CDR2 YFSETQ come from the germline V gene. The CDR3 loop spans 15 amino acids.

This chain links TRBV6-5 with TRBJ2-2; D is possibly TRBD1 (5 bases). The V and J ends lost 5 bases and 0 bases respectively, with 10 bases between them. CDR1 MNHEY and CDR2 SVGAGI come from the germline V gene. This CDR3 region has 15 residues. As DNA, the CDR3 is TGTGCCAGCAGTCCCGACAGAACGAACACCGGGGAGCTGTTTTTT. Its protein product is CASSPDRTNTGELFF.

The V and J genes are TRBV30 and TRBJ1-3; D unresolved. From germline, CDR1 is GTSNPN and CDR2 SVGIG (reference sequence). Trimming stripped 1 base from V and 4 bases from J, with 20 bases between. The CDR3 sequence is 17 residues long. CDR3 region: CAWSDLDPSKWGNTIYF. The CDR3 region has the DNA TGTGCCTGGAGTGATCTGGATCCCTCGAAATGGGGAAACACCATATATTTT.

The CDR3 DNA sequence: TGTGCCAGCAGCCAGGACAGGGGTGGGCCCGGGGAGCTGTTTTTT. This codes for CASSQDRGGPGELFF. This sequence joins TRBV7-3 and TRBJ2-2, with 9 positions matching TRBD1. This CDR3 region has 15 residues. After removal of 5 bases from V and 6 bases from J, the junction contained 7 bases not matched to a gene. Germline V CDR1 and CDR2: SGHTA, FQGTGA. Complete variable domain (other parts from reference TRBV7-3 and TRBJ2-2): GAGVSQTPSNKVTEKGKYVELRCDPISGHTALYWYRQSLGQGPEFLIYFQGTGAADDSGLPNDRFFAVRPEGSVSTLKIQRTERGDSAVYLCASSQDRGGPGELFFGEGSRLTVL.

The chain recombines TRBV9 with TRBJ2-5; D remains unclear. Trimming removed 0 bases from V and 5 bases from J, with 11 bases in between. The length of the CDR3 is 14 residues. Per germline, CDR1 SGDLS and CDR2 YYNGEE. As DNA, the CDR3 is TGTGCCAGCAGCGTAGACCCGGTGCGGGAGACCCAGTACTTC. Its translation is CASSVDPVRETQYF.

The rearrangement joins TRBV18 to TRBJ1-4, with 7 bases matching TRBD1. J was trimmed by 6 bases and V by 7 bases; bases with no gene match: 8. CDR1 KGHSH and CDR2 LQKENI come from the germline V gene. CDR3 length equals 14 residues. The CDR3 is CASLRDRADEKLFF. CDR3 coding DNA: TGTGCCAGCTTAAGAGACAGGGCGGATGAAAAACTGTTTTTT.

The genes are TRBV6-5 and TRBJ1-5; D gene uncertain. V was trimmed by 6 bases and J by 2 bases, leaving 11 bases between them. Germline lookup yields CDR1 MNHEY and CDR2 SVGAGI. The CDR3 consists of 14 residues. CDR3 amino acids: CASRPLTGNQPQHF. The CDR3 nucleotides read TGTGCCAGCAGACCGCTGACCGGCAATCAGCCCCAGCATTTT.

There are a few counts of this clone. The chain is built from TRBV7-6 and TRBJ1-4; D uncertain. CDR1 is SGHVS, CDR2 FNYEAQ, per germline. V lost 3 bases and J lost 1, with 9 bases in between. CDR3 length: 15 amino acids. CDR3 sequence reads: CASSLSGQTNEKLFF. DNA of the CDR3: TGTGCCAGCAGCTTGTCGGGCCAAACTAATGAAAAACTGTTTTTT.

The rearrangement links TRBV5-1 to TRBJ1-2; the D is unclear. Germline V gene sequence: CDR1 SGHRS, CDR2 YFSETQ. Trimming stripped 0 bases from V and 8 bases from J, with 11 bases between. This CDR3 has 13 amino acids. CDR3 region: CASSLGTVLGYTF. The CDR3 nucleotides read TGCGCCAGCAGCTTGGGTACAGTCCTCGGCTACACCTTC.

The rearrangement links TRBV30 to TRBJ1-6; no clear D. The V end was cut by 0 bases, the J end by 4 bases, with 7 bases between. The CDR3 sequence is 14 residues long. Germline CDR1 and CDR2: GTSNPN and SVGIG (reference sequence). The CDR3, as DNA: TGTGCCTGGAGTGTAGACGTATATAATTCACCCCTCCACTTT. This translates into CAWSVDVYNSPLHF.

The chain joins TRBV6-5 to TRBJ1-1; 7 bases align to TRBD1. This CDR3 is 14 amino acids long. V was clipped by 8 bases and J by 5 bases; unmatched bases: 11. CDR1 MNHEY and CDR2 SVGAGI come from the germline V gene. CDR3 amino acids: CASSIQGDQTEAFF. In DNA, the CDR3 is TGTGCCAGCTCTATCCAGGGGGATCAGACTGAAGCTTTCTTT.

J is TRBJ2-1 and V is TRBV7-9, with TRBD2 matching 8 bases. Trimming took 5 bases from V and 3 from J; bases not matched to a gene: 6. The CDR3 contains 15 residues. The germline V gene has CDR1 SEHNR and CDR2 FQNEAQ (reference sequence). As DNA, the CDR3 is TGTGCCAGCAGCCCGCCCGGGGGGGTCTACAATGAGCAGTTCTTC. Translating gives CASSPPGGVYNEQFF.